This is a list of T cell receptor beta chains from one sample in a study of blood T cell repertoires in COVID-19. Measured with immunoSEQ multiplex PCR; TCRdb has only the in-frame clones, and not every one. Counted here are 200,000 to 250,000 clones, around 82% occurring once; the ten biggest clones make up roughly 12%. Sequenced sample: peripheral blood. Every receptor here comes from a human donor in a cohort sampled during active COVID-19. Each CDR3 is given with its conserved first and last residue. Each record gives: D gene, J gene, V gene, clone size, CDR3 protein, CDR3 DNA. A D gene is named only where the DNA matches it firmly. Size tells how often a clone was seen (once, few, many) or the class of an expanded clone, and some rows leave it out.

TRBD1,TRBJ2-5,TRBV28,-,CATLTGAKETQYF,TGTGCCACCCTGACAGGGGCAAAAGAGACCCAGTACTTC
-,TRBJ1-1,TRBV21-1,-,CASSKGDRENFRLGAFF,TGTGCCAGCAGCAAAGGTGACAGGGAGAATTTCCGGCTTGGAGCTTTCTTT
-,TRBJ1-1,TRBV15,-,CATSLTGNTEAFF,TGTGCCACCAGTCTGACGGGTAACACTGAAGCTTTCTTT
-,TRBJ2-5,TRBV19,-,CASTPVRGETQYF,TGTGCCAGTACCCCCGTCCGGGGAGAGACCCAGTACTTC
-,TRBJ1-5,TRBV19,-,CASDTSGNQPQHF,TGTGCTTCGGACACCTCTGGGAATCAGCCCCAGCATTTT
-,TRBJ1-2,TRBV4-3,-,CASSQTPMSGYTF,TGCGCCAGCAGCCAAACTCCTATGAGTGGCTACACCTTC
TRBD1,TRBJ1-2,TRBV5-1,-,CASSLEGAGGYTF,TGCGCCAGCAGCTTGGAGGGGGCAGGTGGCTACACCTTC
TRBD1,TRBJ2-7,TRBV23-1,-,CASSQSRDRGRAAYEQYF,TGCGCCAGCAGTCAATCCCGGGACAGGGGGCGAGCAGCCTACGAGCAGTACTTC
-,TRBJ1-4,TRBV5-1,-,CASNSGTRNEKLFF,TGCGCCAGCAACTCCGGGACAAGGAATGAAAAACTGTTTTTT
-,TRBJ2-5,TRBV7-2,-,CASSIQGRDQETQYF,TGTGCCAGCAGCATACAGGGCAGGGACCAAGAGACCCAGTACTTC
-,TRBJ2-3,TRBV18,once,CASSPIPGHHTDTQYF,TGTGCCAGCTCACCAATCCCGGGACACCACACAGATACGCAGTATTTT
-,TRBJ2-6,TRBV11-2,-,CASSLGQILSGANVLTF,TGTGCCAGCAGCCTTGGACAGATTCTCTCTGGGGCCAACGTCCTGACTTTC
TRBD1,TRBJ1-4,TRBV15,many,CATSRYRGGEKLFF,TGTGCCACCAGCAGGTACAGGGGTGGAGAAAAACTGTTTTTT
-,TRBJ2-1,TRBV7-7,-,CASSLGPSYNEQFF,TGTGCTAGCAGCTTGGGGCCTTCCTACAATGAGCAGTTCTTC
TRBD1,TRBJ2-7,TRBV6-5,-,CASTEPGTGEQYF,TGTGCCAGCACCGAACCAGGGACAGGAGAGCAGTACTTC
TRBD1,TRBJ2-3,TRBV28,-,CASSSPGQGMTDTQYF,TGTGCCAGCAGTTCGCCGGGACAGGGGATGACAGATACGCAGTATTTT